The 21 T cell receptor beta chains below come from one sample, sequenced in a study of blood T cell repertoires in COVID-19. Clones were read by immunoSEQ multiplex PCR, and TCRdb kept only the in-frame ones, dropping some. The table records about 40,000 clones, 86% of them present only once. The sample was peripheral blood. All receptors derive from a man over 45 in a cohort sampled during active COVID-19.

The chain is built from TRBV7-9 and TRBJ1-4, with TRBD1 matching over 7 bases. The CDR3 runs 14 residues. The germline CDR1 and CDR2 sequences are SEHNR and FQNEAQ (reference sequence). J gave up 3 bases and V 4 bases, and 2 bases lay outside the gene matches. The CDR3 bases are TGTGCCAGCAGCTCGGGACAGTCTAATGAAAAACTGTTTTTT. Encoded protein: CASSSGQSNEKLFF.

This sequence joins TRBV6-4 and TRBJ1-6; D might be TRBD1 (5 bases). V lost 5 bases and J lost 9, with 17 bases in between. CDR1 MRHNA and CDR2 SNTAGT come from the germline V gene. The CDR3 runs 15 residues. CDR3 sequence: CASSPRGSRTSPLHF. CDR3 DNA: TGTGCCAGCAGTCCAAGGGGTTCCAGGACTTCACCCCTCCACTTT.

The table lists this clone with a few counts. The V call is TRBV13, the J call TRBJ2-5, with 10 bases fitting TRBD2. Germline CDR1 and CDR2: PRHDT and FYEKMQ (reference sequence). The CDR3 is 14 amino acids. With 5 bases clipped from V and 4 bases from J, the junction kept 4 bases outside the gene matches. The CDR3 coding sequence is TGTGCCAGCAGCCTGATAGCGGGAGGAGAGACCCAGTACTTC. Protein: CASSLIAGGETQYF.

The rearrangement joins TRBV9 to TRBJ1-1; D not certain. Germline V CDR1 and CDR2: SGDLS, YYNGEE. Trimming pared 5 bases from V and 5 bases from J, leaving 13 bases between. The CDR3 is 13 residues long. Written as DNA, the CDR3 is TGTGCCAGCAGAAGATTGGAGGGAACTGAAGCTTTCTTT. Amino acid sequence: CASRRLEGTEAFF.

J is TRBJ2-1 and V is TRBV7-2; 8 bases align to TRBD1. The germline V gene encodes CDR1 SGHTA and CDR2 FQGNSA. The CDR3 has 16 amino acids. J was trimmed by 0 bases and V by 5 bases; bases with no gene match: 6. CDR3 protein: CASSLRGLFSYNEQFF. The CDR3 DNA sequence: TGTGCCAGCAGCCTCAGGGGGCTATTCTCCTACAATGAGCAGTTCTTC. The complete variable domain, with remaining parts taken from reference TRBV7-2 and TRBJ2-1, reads GAGVSQSPSNKVTEKGKDVELRCDPISGHTALYWYRQSLGQGLEFLIYFQGNSAPDKSGLPSDRFSAERTGGSVSTLTIQRTQQEDSAVYLCASSLRGLFSYNEQFFGPGTRLTVL.

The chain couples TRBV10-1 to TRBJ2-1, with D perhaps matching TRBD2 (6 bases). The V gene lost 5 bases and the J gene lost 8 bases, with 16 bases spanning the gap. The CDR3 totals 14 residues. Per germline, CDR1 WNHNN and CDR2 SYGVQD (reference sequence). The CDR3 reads CASSRDFGVHEQFF. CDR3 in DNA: TGCGCCAGCAGTAGGGACTTTGGGGTGCATGAGCAGTTCTTC.

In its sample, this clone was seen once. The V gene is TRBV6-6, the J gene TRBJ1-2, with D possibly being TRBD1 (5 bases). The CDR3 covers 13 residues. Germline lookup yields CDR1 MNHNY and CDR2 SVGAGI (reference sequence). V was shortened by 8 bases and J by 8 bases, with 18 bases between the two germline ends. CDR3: CASSGDGFYGYTF. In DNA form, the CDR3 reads TGTGCCAGCTCGGGGGACGGGTTTTACGGCTACACCTTC.

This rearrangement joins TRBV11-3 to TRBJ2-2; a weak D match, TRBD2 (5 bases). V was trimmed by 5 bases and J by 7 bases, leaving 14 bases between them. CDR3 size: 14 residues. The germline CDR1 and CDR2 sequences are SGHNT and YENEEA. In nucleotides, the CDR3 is TGTGCCAGCAGCACTAGTCCTGGACTCGGGGAGCTGTTTTTT. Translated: CASSTSPGLGELFF.

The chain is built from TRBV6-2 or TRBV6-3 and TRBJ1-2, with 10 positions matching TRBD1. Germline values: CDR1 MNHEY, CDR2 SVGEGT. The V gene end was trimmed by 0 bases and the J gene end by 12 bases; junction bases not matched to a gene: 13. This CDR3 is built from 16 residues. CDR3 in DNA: TGTGCCAGCAGTTACTCGTGGTCCGGGACAGGGGTGAACCACACCTTC. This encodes CASSYSWSGTGVNHTF.

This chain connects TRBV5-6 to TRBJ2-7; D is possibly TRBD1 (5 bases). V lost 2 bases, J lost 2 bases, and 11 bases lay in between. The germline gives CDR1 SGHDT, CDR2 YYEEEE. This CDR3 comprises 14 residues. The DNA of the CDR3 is TGTGCCAGCAGCTTTCTCCTCAGGGCCTACGAGCAGTACGTC. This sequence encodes CASSFLLRAYEQYV.

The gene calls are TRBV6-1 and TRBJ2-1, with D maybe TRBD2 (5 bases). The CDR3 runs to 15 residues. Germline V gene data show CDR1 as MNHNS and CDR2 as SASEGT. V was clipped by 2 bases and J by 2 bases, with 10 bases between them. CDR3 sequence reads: CASSEREFTYNEQFF. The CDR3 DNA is TGTGCCAGCAGTGAAAGGGAGTTCACCTACAATGAGCAGTTCTTC.

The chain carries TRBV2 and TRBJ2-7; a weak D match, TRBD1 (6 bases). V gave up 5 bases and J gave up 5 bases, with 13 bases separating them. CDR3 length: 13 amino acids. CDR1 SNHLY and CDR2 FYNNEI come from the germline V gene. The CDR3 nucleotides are TGTGCCAGCAGTATAGGCAGGGACAACGAGCAGTACTTC. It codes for CASSIGRDNEQYF.

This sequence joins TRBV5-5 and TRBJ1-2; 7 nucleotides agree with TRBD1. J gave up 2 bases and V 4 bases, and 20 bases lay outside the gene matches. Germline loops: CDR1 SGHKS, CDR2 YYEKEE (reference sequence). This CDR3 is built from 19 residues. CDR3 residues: CASSLHLRDRTQENYGYTF. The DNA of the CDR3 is TGTGCCAGCAGCCTACATCTCCGGGACAGAACACAAGAAAACTATGGCTACACCTTC.

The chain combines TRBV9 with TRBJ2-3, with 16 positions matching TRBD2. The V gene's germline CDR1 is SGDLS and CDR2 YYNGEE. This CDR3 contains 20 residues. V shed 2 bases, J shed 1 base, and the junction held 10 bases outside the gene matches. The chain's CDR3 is CASSVEGLAGGPGGTDTQYF. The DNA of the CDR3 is TGTGCCAGCAGCGTCGAGGGACTAGCGGGAGGGCCGGGCGGCACAGATACGCAGTATTTT. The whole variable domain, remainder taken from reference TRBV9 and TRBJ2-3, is DSGVTQTPKHLITATGQRVTLRCSPRSGDLSVYWYQQSLDQGLQFLIQYYNGEERAKGNILERFSAQQFPDLHSELNLSSLELGDSALYFCASSVEGLAGGPGGTDTQYFGPGTRLTVL.

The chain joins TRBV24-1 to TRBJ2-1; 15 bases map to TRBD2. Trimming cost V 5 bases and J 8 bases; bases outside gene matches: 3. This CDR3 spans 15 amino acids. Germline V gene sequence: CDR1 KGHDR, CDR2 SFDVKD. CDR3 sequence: CATSGTSGGAYEQFF. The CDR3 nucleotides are TGTGCCACCAGTGGGACTAGCGGGGGGGCCTATGAGCAGTTCTTC.

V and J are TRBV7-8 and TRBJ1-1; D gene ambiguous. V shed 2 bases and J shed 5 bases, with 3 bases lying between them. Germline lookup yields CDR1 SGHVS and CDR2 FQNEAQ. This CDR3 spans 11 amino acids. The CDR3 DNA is TGTGCCAGCAGCTTACGGACTGAAGCTTTCTTT. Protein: CASSLRTEAFF.

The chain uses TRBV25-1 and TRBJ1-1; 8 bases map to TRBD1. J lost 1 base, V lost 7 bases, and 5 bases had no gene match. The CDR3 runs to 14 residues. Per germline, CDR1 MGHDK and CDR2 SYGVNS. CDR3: CASNYRGRNTEAFF. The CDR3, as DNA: TGTGCCAGCAATTACAGGGGGAGGAACACTGAAGCTTTCTTT.

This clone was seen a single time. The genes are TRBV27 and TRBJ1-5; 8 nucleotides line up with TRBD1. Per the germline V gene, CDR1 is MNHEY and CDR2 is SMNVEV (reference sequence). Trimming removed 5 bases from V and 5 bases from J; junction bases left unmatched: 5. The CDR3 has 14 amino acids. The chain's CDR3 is CASSLDRGYQPQHF. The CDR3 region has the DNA TGTGCCAGCAGTCTTGACAGGGGATATCAGCCCCAGCATTTT.

The CDR3 DNA is TGCAGCGCTTGGACAGGGCCTGCCTATGGCTACACCTTC. Its translation is CSAWTGPAYGYTF. V usage is TRBV29-1 and J usage is TRBJ1-2; 8 nucleotides match TRBD1. Germline V CDR1 and CDR2: SQVTM, ANQGSEA. V lost 7 bases and J lost 4; bases outside the gene matches: 8. This CDR3 is 13 amino acids long. Complete variable domain (other parts from reference TRBV29-1 and TRBJ1-2): SAVISQKPSRDICQRGTSLTIQCQVDSQVTMMFWYRQQPGQSLTLIATANQGSEATYESGFVIDKFPISRPNLTFSTLTVSNMSPEDSSIYLCSAWTGPAYGYTFGSGTRLTVV.

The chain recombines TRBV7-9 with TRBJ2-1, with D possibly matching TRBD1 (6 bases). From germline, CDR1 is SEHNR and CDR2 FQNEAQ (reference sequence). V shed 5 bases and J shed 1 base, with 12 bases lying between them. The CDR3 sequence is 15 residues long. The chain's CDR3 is CASSQQGMSYNEQFF. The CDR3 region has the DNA TGTGCCAGCAGCCAACAGGGAATGTCCTACAATGAGCAGTTCTTC.

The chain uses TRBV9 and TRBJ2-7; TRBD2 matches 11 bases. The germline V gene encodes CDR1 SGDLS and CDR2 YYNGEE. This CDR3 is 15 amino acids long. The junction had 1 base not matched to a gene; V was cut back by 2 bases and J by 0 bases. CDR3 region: CASSVSGGGSYEQYF. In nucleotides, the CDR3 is TGTGCCAGCAGCGTTAGCGGGGGGGGCTCCTACGAGCAGTACTTC.